The 6 T cell receptor beta chains listed next were all sequenced from one sample in a study of blood T cell repertoires in COVID-19. This table comes from immunoSEQ multiplex PCR, and its TCRdb copy is limited to in-frame clones, with some not included. The sample yields roughly 150,000 clones, about 83% seen once. The sequenced sample was peripheral blood. The receptors shown here come from a woman in her seventies who had recovered from COVID-19.

The rearrangement links TRBV6-2 or TRBV6-3 to TRBJ2-7; 7 bases agree with TRBD2. The CDR3 has 15 residues. V trimming: 3 bases; J trimming: 0 bases; junction bases outside the gene matches: 5. Germline CDR1 is MNHEY and CDR2 is SVGEGT. CDR3 residues: CASSYGAGDSYEQYF. The CDR3 nucleotides are TGTGCCAGCAGTTATGGGGCGGGAGACTCCTACGAGCAGTACTTC.

V is TRBV2 and J is TRBJ2-7, with 7 positions matching TRBD1. From germline, CDR1 is SNHLY and CDR2 FYNNEI. CDR3 length: 14 residues. V lost 6 bases to trimming and J lost 1 base; unmatched junction nucleotides: 6. This chain's CDR3 is CASSADRASYEQYF. The CDR3 DNA follows: TGTGCCAGCAGCGCTGACAGGGCGTCCTACGAGCAGTACTTC.

A few counts support this clone. The V and J genes are TRBV6-5 and TRBJ1-1; D gene uncertain. The CDR3 has 16 amino acids. The V gene's germline CDR1 is MNHEY and CDR2 SVGAGI. Trimming took 2 bases from V and 0 from J, leaving 13 bases between them. The CDR3: CASSYRRPGMNTEAFF. DNA for the CDR3: TGTGCCAGCAGTTACAGGCGCCCGGGGATGAACACTGAAGCTTTCTTT.

This clone was seen only once. The chain uses TRBV5-6 and TRBJ1-4; perhaps TRBD1 as D (6 bases). Trimming took 4 bases from V and 3 from J, leaving 19 bases between them. Germline CDR1 reads SGHDT; CDR2 reads YYEEEE. The CDR3 runs to 17 residues. The CDR3 DNA reads TGTGCCAGCAGCCCATTGGTTACAGGGCCTTCTAATGAAAAACTGTTTTTT. This encodes CASSPLVTGPSNEKLFF.

V gene TRBV29-1 combines with J gene TRBJ2-7; a weak D match, TRBD2 (8 bases). This CDR3 contains 13 residues. With 7 bases removed from V and 2 bases from J, the gap between germline ends came to 15 bases. The germline CDR1 and CDR2 sequences are SQVTM and ANQGSEA. The CDR3 is CSGGGGRTYEQYF. CDR3 bases: TGCAGCGGAGGGGGCGGGAGGACCTACGAGCAGTACTTC.

The gene calls are TRBV29-1 and TRBJ2-4; tentative D call: TRBD1 (6 bases). Trimming shortened V by 4 bases and J by 7 bases, and 8 bases separated the two germline ends. CDR3 size: 11 residues. Germline assignment: CDR1 SQVTM and CDR2 ANQGSEA. In nucleotides, the CDR3 is TGCAGCGTTGGGGACACCAACATTCAGTACTTC. Translation gives CSVGDTNIQYF.